These T cell receptor beta chains were read from a single sample in a study of T cells after yellow fever vaccination. TCRdb re-derived calls from the 5' RACE reads in MiXCR, one entry per CDR3 protein. Altogether over 130,000 distinct CDR3 sequences are present, 7.7% being singletons, with the ten largest covering roughly 0.73%. Sequences were derived from CD4+ T cells sorted from PBMCs, sampled 5 days after the yellow fever booster vaccination. These receptors were obtained from a man younger than 40 who received the YFV17D yellow fever vaccine. Each CDR3 is given with its conserved first and last residue. The D gene is left open where the match is weak. For some rows the clone size is stated as once, few or many, or as a class when expanded; others skip it.

TRBJ2-1,TRBV19,-,TRBD1,TGTGCCACCTCTCCGACAGGGCCTTTCGATGTGGAGCAGTTCTTC,CATSPTGPFDVEQFF
TRBJ2-1,TRBV20-1,many,TRBD1,TGCAGTGCTAGAGGGCGGGACAGGTCACTCTTC,CSARGRDRSLF
TRBJ1-3,TRBV7-9,few,-,TGTGCCAGCAGCTCGGAATCGAGTATCTCTGGAAACACCATATATTTT,CASSSESSISGNTIYF
TRBJ2-3,TRBV18,many,-,TGTGCCAGCTCACCTGGAGGAGCGGATACGCAGTATTTT,CASSPGGADTQYF
TRBJ2-7,TRBV7-2,-,-,TGTGCCAGCAGCTTAAGCCCGAACTCCCTCTCCTACGAGCAGTACTTC,CASSLSPNSLSYEQYF
TRBJ2-1,TRBV7-9,many,-,TGTGCCAGCAGCTTAGCGGAGCCAACCCAGCAGTTCTTC,CASSLAEPTQQFF
TRBJ2-1,TRBV29-1,many,TRBD2,TGCAGCGTGGCCGGGACTACCGACAATGAGCAGTTCTTC,CSVAGTTDNEQFF
TRBJ2-1,TRBV12-3/TRBV12-4,many,-,TGTGCCAGCAGGGCCCCCGGGGTCTCGCATGAGCAGTTCTTC,CASRAPGVSHEQFF
TRBJ2-1,TRBV20-1,many,-,TGCAGTGCTAGGCCTGGGTTTTACAATGAGCAGTTCTTC,CSARPGFYNEQFF
TRBJ2-7,TRBV7-2,many,-,TGTGCCAGCAGCCCCAGGGGTTACGAGCAGTACTTC,CASSPRGYEQYF
TRBJ2-7,TRBV7-2,many,-,TGTGCCAGCAGCTCCCCCCTTATCTACGAGCAGTACTTC,CASSSPLIYEQYF
TRBJ1-3,TRBV18,-,TRBD1,TGTGCCAGCTCCCTGGGACAGGCTGGAAACACCATATATTTT,CASSLGQAGNTIYF
TRBJ1-1,TRBV19,few,-,TGTGCCAGTAGTACAGGGAAGGGGATGAACACTGAAGCTTTCTTT,CASSTGKGMNTEAFF
TRBJ1-1,TRBV20-1,many,-,TGCAGTGCTAGAGCCCCAGGGGTGAACACTGAAGCTTTCTTT,CSARAPGVNTEAFF
TRBJ2-7,TRBV7-8,many,-,TGTGCCAGCAGCCAATTCGGTTCCTTCTACGAGCAGTACTTC,CASSQFGSFYEQYF
TRBJ2-5,TRBV6-2/TRBV6-3,many,-,TGTGCCAGCAGTAGGGGGGGCGAAGAGACCCAGTACTTC,CASSRGGEETQYF
TRBJ2-7,TRBV7-2,-,TRBD1,TGTGCCAGCAGCAGTTATCTAACAGGGGGCTCCTACGAGCAGTACTTC,CASSSYLTGGSYEQYF
TRBJ2-1,TRBV20-1,few,-,TGCAGTGCTGCCCGGGGGAGATCCTACAATGAGCAGTTCTTC,CSAARGRSYNEQFF
TRBJ1-1,TRBV27,many,-,TGTGCCAGCAGTTTTGGCGTCGAGGGGGCTGAAGCTTTCTTT,CASSFGVEGAEAFF
TRBJ1-5,TRBV5-5,many,TRBD1,TGTGCCAGCAGCTTGGTGACAGGGGTTCAGCCCCAGCATTTT,CASSLVTGVQPQHF
TRBJ2-7,TRBV7-2,many,-,TGTGCCAGCAGCTTAGATCTGCGGGCGACATACGAGCAGTACTTC,CASSLDLRATYEQYF
TRBJ2-7,TRBV5-6,many,TRBD1,TGTGCCAGCAGCTGGCGACAGGGGAAACCCCCTAATCACGAGCAGTACTTC,CASSWRQGKPPNHEQYF
TRBJ2-2,TRBV24-1,many,TRBD2,TGTGCCACCAGTGATCCGGCGGGGGGCGCGGGAAACACCGGGGAGCTGTTTTTT,CATSDPAGGAGNTGELFF
TRBJ2-7,TRBV5-1,many,-,TGCGCCAGCAGCTCGGACGGTCATATCTCCGAGCAGTACTTC,CASSSDGHISEQYF
TRBJ1-1,TRBV11-2,-,-,TGTGCCAGCAGCCTAGAGCGGGGGACTGAAGCTTTCTTT,CASSLERGTEAFF
TRBJ2-7,TRBV5-1,few,TRBD2,TGCGCCAGCAGCCCTATCCCCCAAGGGACTAGCGGGAGCTCCTACGAGCAGTACTTC,CASSPIPQGTSGSSYEQYF